Listed below are T cell receptor beta chains from one sample, sequenced in a study of identical twins. TCRdb re-called the 5' RACE reads through MiXCR, storing one row per CDR3 protein. The table lists about 530,000 distinct CDR3 sequences, nearly 15% of them singletons, with roughly 0.44% in the top ten. These data were likewise used in another study, on yellow fever vaccine responses in identical twins.

Source material: CD4+ T cells sorted from blood. All receptors come from a woman in her late teens or twenties in good health. Each CDR3 is given with its conserved first and last residue. Each record gives: CDR3 DNA, CDR3 protein, J gene, V gene, clone size, D gene. A D gene is named only where the DNA matches it firmly. A clone size is listed for some rows: how often the clone was seen (once, few, many), or a class if it is expanded.

TGTGCCAGCAGTCCCCGGACACCCAACACTGAAGCTTTCTTT,CASSPRTPNTEAFF,TRBJ1-1,TRBV6-1,-,-
TGTGCCAGCACGGGCGCGGGGAGCGCAGATACGCAGTATTTT,CASTGAGSADTQYF,TRBJ2-3,TRBV27,-,-
TGTGCCAGCAGCTTAGCGCCAGGAGGCGAGACCCAGTACTTC,CASSLAPGGETQYF,TRBJ2-5,TRBV7-8,few,-
TGCAGTGCTAGAGATCAGAAAGGGAGCACTGAAGCTTTCTTT,CSARDQKGSTEAFF,TRBJ1-1,TRBV20-1,many,-
TGTGCCAGCAGCACTCCGCCCCCGGGGGAGCAGTACTTC,CASSTPPPGEQYF,TRBJ2-7,TRBV5-6,-,-
TGCGCCAGCAGCTTGGAAATTGGATCGGCCTACAATGAGCAGTTCTTC,CASSLEIGSAYNEQFF,TRBJ2-1,TRBV5-1,few,-
TGTGCCAGCCGAAAGGCCAATGAGCAGTTCTTC,CASRKANEQFF,TRBJ2-1,TRBV2,few,-
TGCGCCACAGCACCGAGCAATCAGCCCCAGCATTTT,CATAPSNQPQHF,TRBJ1-5,TRBV10-1,few,-
TGCGCCAGCAGCCGCCAGTTCGGTTGGCAGAACACTGAAGCTTTCTTT,CASSRQFGWQNTEAFF,TRBJ1-1,TRBV5-1,few,-
TGCAGCGAACATGAGGTTGGGACGGGCTACAATGAGCAGTTCTTC,CSEHEVGTGYNEQFF,TRBJ2-1,TRBV29-1,few,-
TGTGCCAGCAGCCAAGGCGGCGGTAGTAGCTCTGGAAACACCATATATTTT,CASSQGGGSSSGNTIYF,TRBJ1-3,TRBV3-1,many,-
TGCGCCAGCAGCCCCCCCATGAGGGATACGCAGTATTTT,CASSPPMRDTQYF,TRBJ2-3,TRBV5-1,-,-
TGTGCCAGCAGTCAGACCAGGGGCGACGAGCAGTACTTC,CASSQTRGDEQYF,TRBJ2-7,TRBV6-1,few,-
TGTGCCATCAGTGAGGAATTGACAGGGGGTACTGAAGCTTTCTTT,CAISEELTGGTEAFF,TRBJ1-1,TRBV10-3,few,TRBD1
TGTGCCAGCAGGACTAGCGGGGCTCGGGAGCTGTTTTTT,CASRTSGARELFF,TRBJ2-2,TRBV9,-,TRBD2
TGTGCCAGCAGCTTGCCAGGATCGTTGGAGGAGACCCAGTACTTC,CASSLPGSLEETQYF,TRBJ2-5,TRBV12-3/TRBV12-4,few,-
TGCTCGGTAGATACAGGGGATCTCACCGGGGAGCTGTTTTTT,CSVDTGDLTGELFF,TRBJ2-2,TRBV20-1,-,TRBD1
TGTGCCAGCAGTTTACGGGACAGGCGCGAAGCTTTCTTT,CASSLRDRREAFF,TRBJ1-1,TRBV12-3/TRBV12-4,-,TRBD1
TGCGCCAGCAGTGGGGTACTAGCGGGGGGGACTAACACCGGGGAGCTGTTTTTT,CASSGVLAGGTNTGELFF,TRBJ2-2,TRBV10-1,few,TRBD2
TGTGCCAGCAGTTTAGCCAGGGGGCGCGGCTACACCTTC,CASSLARGRGYTF,TRBJ1-2,TRBV12-3/TRBV12-4,-,TRBD1
TGTGCCAGCGCAGGGAGCTGGGAGCAGCCCCAGCATTTT,CASAGSWEQPQHF,TRBJ1-5,TRBV6-2/TRBV6-3,-,-
TGTGCCAGCAGTCCAGCTAGCGGGACCCCCGGGGAGCTGTTTTTT,CASSPASGTPGELFF,TRBJ2-2,TRBV12-3/TRBV12-4,few,TRBD2
TGCAGTGCTACCATGGGGGGATTGACCTACAATGAGCAGTTCTTC,CSATMGGLTYNEQFF,TRBJ2-1,TRBV20-1,few,-
TGTGCCAGCAGCCCTGGACCAGGGCAAGAGCAGTTCTTC,CASSPGPGQEQFF,TRBJ2-1,TRBV3-1,-,-
TGTGCCAGCAGCTTGGAGGTAGGAGTAAGCAATCAGCCCCAGCATTTT,CASSLEVGVSNQPQHF,TRBJ1-5,TRBV5-8,few,-
TGCGCCAGCAGCTTGGAGGGTGCCGGGGCCAACGTCCTGACTTTC,CASSLEGAGANVLTF,TRBJ2-6,TRBV5-1,many,-
TGTGCCAGCAGTTACTCGTCTACAACTAATGAAAAACTGTTTTTT,CASSYSSTTNEKLFF,TRBJ1-4,TRBV6-5,few,-
TGTGCCAGCAGCCCGCCCCGGACTAGGCCCTACGAGCAGTACTTC,CASSPPRTRPYEQYF,TRBJ2-7,TRBV7-9,-,TRBD2
TGTGCCAGCAGTGCGTTCACAAGTAACACTGAAGCTTTCTTT,CASSAFTSNTEAFF,TRBJ1-1,TRBV28,few,-
TGTGCCAGCGAAGATTTACCGTGGGTGGCAGGGAGGCACGAGCAGTACTTC,CASEDLPWVAGRHEQYF,TRBJ2-7,TRBV6-1,-,-
TGTGCCAGCAGTGCCTACGGCTCTGGGGCCAACGTCCTGACTTTC,CASSAYGSGANVLTF,TRBJ2-6,TRBV25-1,-,-
TGTGCCAGCAGTCCCCAGGTGGGGCGCCTAGGAACCGAGACCCAGTACTTC,CASSPQVGRLGTETQYF,TRBJ2-5,TRBV11-2,few,-
TGTGCCAGCAGCTTACCGGGACAGCTAACTATCTACAATGAGCAGTTCTTC,CASSLPGQLTIYNEQFF,TRBJ2-1,TRBV7-8,few,TRBD1
TGTGCCAGCAGTTTAAGGGACGGCACCACCTACGAGCAGTACTTC,CASSLRDGTTYEQYF,TRBJ2-7,TRBV28,-,-
TGCGCCAGCAGCTTGGGGGGTGGAATTGAAGCTTTCTTT,CASSLGGGIEAFF,TRBJ1-1,TRBV5-1,-,-
TGTGCCAGCAGCCAAATGACACTAGCCCAAGAGACCCAGTACTTC,CASSQMTLAQETQYF,TRBJ2-5,TRBV3-1,few,-
TGCGCCAGCAGCTCCGGGACCAAAAACATTCAGTACTTC,CASSSGTKNIQYF,TRBJ2-4,TRBV5-1,-,-
TGTGCCACCAGTGATCTGGGGGGAGTCAGTGAGCAGTTCTTC,CATSDLGGVSEQFF,TRBJ2-1,TRBV24-1,-,-
TGTGCCAGCAGTTACTCCGGGCCACAAACGTACGAGCAGTACTTC,CASSYSGPQTYEQYF,TRBJ2-7,TRBV6-5,-,-
TGTGCCAGCCGGTTCGGGGGGGGCGTTTATGAGCAGTTCTTC,CASRFGGGVYEQFF,TRBJ2-1,TRBV5-5,-,TRBD2
TGTGCCAGCAGCCAAGCCGGGACTGCCGCTGGGGAGACCCAGTACTTC,CASSQAGTAAGETQYF,TRBJ2-5,TRBV7-6,-,-
TGTGCCAGCAGCTTATTCCCCGGAGGGTGGTATGGCTACACCTTC,CASSLFPGGWYGYTF,TRBJ1-2,TRBV7-9,-,-
TGTGCCACCAGGGAGGCGGGCAGTGCAGATACGCAGTATTTT,CATREAGSADTQYF,TRBJ2-3,TRBV15,-,-
TGTGCCAGCAGCTTAGACTTCAGGGCCAATCAGCCCCAGCATTTT,CASSLDFRANQPQHF,TRBJ1-5,TRBV11-2,few,-
TGTGCCAGCACCGACAGGGGGCCGGGATCGACCCAGTACTTC,CASTDRGPGSTQYF,TRBJ2-5,TRBV12-3/TRBV12-4,once,TRBD1
TGCGCCAGCAGCCAGCAGGAGACTGCAAGCTATGGCTACACCTTC,CASSQQETASYGYTF,TRBJ1-2,TRBV4-1,few,-
TGTGCCAGTAGTAGAACTGCTTATGGCTACACCTTC,CASSRTAYGYTF,TRBJ1-2,TRBV19,few,-
TGTGCCAGCAGCTTGGGGACAAGCCCCTACAATGAGCAGTTCTTC,CASSLGTSPYNEQFF,TRBJ2-1,TRBV7-9,-,-
TGTGCCAGCAGTTACTCGGGACTAGCGGGAGTATATGAGCAGTTCTTC,CASSYSGLAGVYEQFF,TRBJ2-1,TRBV6-5,few,TRBD2
TGCAGTGCTAGGGAGGGACCTCAAGAGACCCAGTACTTC,CSAREGPQETQYF,TRBJ2-5,TRBV20-1,few,-
TGTGCCAGCAGCCAGCTCGGGGGGGCCGTGGAGACCCAGTACTTC,CASSQLGGAVETQYF,TRBJ2-5,TRBV7-7,-,TRBD2
TGTGCCACGCACGGTTCAGGCCTCAACTATGGCTACACCTTC,CATHGSGLNYGYTF,TRBJ1-2,TRBV10-3,few,-
TGTGCCAGCAGCCCTCCAAGCGGGAGCTCCTACAATGAGCAGTTCTTC,CASSPPSGSSYNEQFF,TRBJ2-1,TRBV9,-,TRBD2
TGTGCCAGCACCTTGGGGGCAAAGGATACGCAGTATTTT,CASTLGAKDTQYF,TRBJ2-3,TRBV6-6,many,-
TGCGCCAGCAGTCTGGGACTTAGCAATCAGCCCCAGCATTTT,CASSLGLSNQPQHF,TRBJ1-5,TRBV10-2,-,-
TGTGCCAGCAGACCGGACAGGGGGCGTATTAATGAGCAGTTCTTC,CASRPDRGRINEQFF,TRBJ2-1,TRBV6-1,-,TRBD1
TGTGCCAGCAGCTTAGCTTCTGTACGTTCACCCCTCCACTTT,CASSLASVRSPLHF,TRBJ1-6,TRBV11-1,few,-
TGTGCCACCAGCAGAGTTAAACATTACGAGCAGTACTTC,CATSRVKHYEQYF,TRBJ2-7,TRBV15,-,-
TGTGCCAGCAGCGTTAGCGTAAAACCCTACGAGCAGTACTTC,CASSVSVKPYEQYF,TRBJ2-7,TRBV9,-,-